Listed here are 19 T cell receptor beta chains from one sample, sequenced in a study of OX40 agonist ivuxolimab in advanced cancers. This table comes from immunoSEQ multiplex PCR, and its TCRdb copy is limited to in-frame clones, with some not included. Altogether tens of thousands of clones are present, around 93% being singletons, with the ten largest covering 4% to 5%. The starting material was CD4+ or CD8+ T cells sorted from blood, obtained in a trial of the OX40 agonist ivuxolimab. Receptor source: an adult with an advanced solid tumor such as melanoma, head and neck, liver or kidney cancer.

The J gene is TRBJ2-1, the V gene TRBV10-3, with 16 bases identical to TRBD2. V trimming: 7 bases; J trimming: 10 bases; junction bases outside the gene matches: 7. CDR3 length equals 15 residues. Per germline, CDR1 ENHRY and CDR2 SYGVKD. CDR3 in DNA: TGTGCCATCAATCAGGGACTAGCGGGGGGGTTGGAGCAGTTCTTC. Its protein is CAINQGLAGGLEQFF.

The J gene is TRBJ2-1, the V gene TRBV9, with D uncertain. Trimming shortened V by 0 bases and J by 8 bases, and 12 bases separated the two germline ends. Germline-derived CDR1 and CDR2 are SGDLS and YYNGEE. CDR3 length equals 14 residues. The CDR3 region is CASSVDEVIYEQFF. CDR3 bases: TGTGCCAGCAGCGTAGACGAGGTAATCTATGAGCAGTTCTTC. The full variable domain, rest sourced from reference TRBV9 and TRBJ2-1, is DSGVTQTPKHLITATGQRVTLRCSPRSGDLSVYWYQQSLDQGLQFLIQYYNGEERAKGNILERFSAQQFPDLHSELNLSSLELGDSALYFCASSVDEVIYEQFFGPGTRLTVL.

In this sample, this clone turned up once. The chain carries TRBV5-5 and TRBJ1-2, with no clear D. The CDR3 is 15 amino acids. Deletions cut 1 base from V and 4 bases from J, with 14 bases between. Germline-derived CDR1 and CDR2 are SGHKS and YYEKEE (reference sequence). The CDR3 sequence is CASSLFAGSVYGYTF. In DNA form, the CDR3 reads TGTGCCAGCAGCTTGTTCGCCGGGAGTGTCTATGGCTACACCTTC.

The count of this clone is one. The V and J genes are TRBV7-9 and TRBJ2-2; D is ambiguous. Trimming took 3 bases from V and 6 from J, leaving 8 bases between them. The V gene's germline CDR1 is SEHNR and CDR2 FQNEAQ (reference sequence). The CDR3 has 13 residues. Written as DNA, the CDR3 is TGTGCCAGCAGCTTGCCCAGACCCGGGGAGCTGTTTTTT. Translation: CASSLPRPGELFF.

The V and J genes are TRBV28 and TRBJ2-5; 14 nucleotides agree with TRBD2. J gave up 3 bases and V 4 bases, and 7 bases lay outside the gene matches. Germline CDR1 is MDHEN and CDR2 is SYDVKM. This CDR3 has 17 residues. CDR3 region: CASSWGLAGEVEETQYF. The CDR3 nucleotides are TGTGCCAGCAGTTGGGGACTAGCGGGAGAAGTAGAAGAGACCCAGTACTTC.

This chain connects TRBV27 to TRBJ2-1; 7 nucleotides agree with TRBD2. There are 17 residues in the CDR3. Trimming removed 2 bases from V and 8 bases from J; junction bases left unmatched: 15. Germline CDR1 and CDR2: MNHEY and SMNVEV (reference sequence). As DNA, the CDR3 is TGTGCCAGCAGTTTAAATTTTGGCGGGAGCGCGTTCGATGAGCAGTTCTTC. This translates into CASSLNFGGSAFDEQFF.

The V call is TRBV29-1, the J call TRBJ2-7, with TRBD1 as a possible D gene (6 bases). The V gene's germline CDR1 is SQVTM and CDR2 ANQGSEA. V shed 6 bases and J shed 0 bases, with 21 bases lying between them. This CDR3 is built from 16 residues. CDR3 in DNA: TGCAGCGTGACCGGGACAAACCCCCGAGGCTCCTACGAGCAGTACTTC. It yields the protein CSVTGTNPRGSYEQYF.

Here the CDR3 reads CASSLTLSAAPGSEQYF. For the CDR3, the DNA is TGTGCCAGCAGTTTAACCTTGTCGGCGGCTCCGGGGAGTGAGCAGTACTTC. The chain combines TRBV27 with TRBJ2-7; D possibly corresponds to TRBD2 (5 bases). This CDR3 is 17 amino acids long. Germline lookup yields CDR1 MNHEY and CDR2 SMNVEV (reference sequence). The germline V and J ends were trimmed by 2 bases and 7 bases, with 24 bases remaining between them.

The chain couples TRBV27 to TRBJ2-2, with 9 bases aligning to TRBD2. The CDR3 is 16 residues long. V shed 8 bases, J shed 3 bases, and the junction held 10 bases outside the gene matches. In germline, CDR1 is MNHEY, CDR2 SMNVEV (reference sequence). The CDR3 reads CASRVGLAGYTGELFF. The CDR3 DNA reads as TGTGCCAGCCGTGTGGGGCTAGCGGGATACACCGGGGAGCTGTTTTTT.

The chain joins TRBV9 to TRBJ1-2; D is possibly TRBD1 (6 bases). The V and J ends lost 3 bases and 1 base respectively, with 16 bases between them. Germline values: CDR1 SGDLS, CDR2 YYNGEE. This CDR3 region has 16 residues. CDR3 residues: CASSAGMDSVNYGYTF. CDR3 sequence (DNA): TGTGCCAGCAGCGCGGGTATGGACAGCGTTAACTATGGCTACACCTTC. Drawing the rest from reference TRBV9 and TRBJ1-2, the complete variable domain is DSGVTQTPKHLITATGQRVTLRCSPRSGDLSVYWYQQSLDQGLQFLIQYYNGEERAKGNILERFSAQQFPDLHSELNLSSLELGDSALYFCASSAGMDSVNYGYTFGSGTRLTVV.

This clone was found a few times. V usage is TRBV9 and J usage is TRBJ2-3, with 10 bases aligning to TRBD1. V gave up 0 bases and J gave up 6 bases; unmatched junction bases: 4. Germline assignment: CDR1 SGDLS and CDR2 YYNGEE. The CDR3 spans 15 residues. The chain's CDR3 is CASSVGGTGEDTQYF. The CDR3 bases are TGTGCCAGCAGCGTAGGTGGGACAGGGGAGGATACGCAGTATTTT.

The chain combines TRBV2 with TRBJ2-2, with a weak D call TRBD1 (6 bases). Trimming shortened V by 5 bases and J by 1 base, and 14 bases separated the two germline ends. CDR3 length: 16 residues. Per the germline V gene, CDR1 is SNHLY and CDR2 is FYNNEI. CDR3 DNA: TGTGCCAGCAGTAGACTTCCGGGACAGAACACCGGGGAGCTGTTTTTT. Amino acids: CASSRLPGQNTGELFF.

This rearrangement joins TRBV27 to TRBJ2-7; D perhaps matches TRBD1 (5 bases). The V end lost 3 bases, the J end lost 0 bases, and 15 bases lay between the germline ends. The CDR3 sequence is 16 residues long. CDR1 is MNHEY, CDR2 SMNVEV, per germline (reference sequence). CDR3 sequence reads: CASSLGQGLSSYEQYF. The CDR3 DNA reads TGTGCCAGCAGTTTGGGGCAGGGCTTAAGCTCCTACGAGCAGTACTTC.

The chain carries TRBV9 and TRBJ2-3; 7 bases align to TRBD1. CDR1 and CDR2 from the germline V gene are SGDLS and YYNGEE. The V segment lost 4 bases and the J segment 2 bases; nucleotides outside the gene matches: 7. The CDR3 contains 15 residues. The CDR3 reads CASSPGTDNTDTQYF. The CDR3 DNA reads TGTGCCAGCAGCCCGGGGACAGACAACACAGATACGCAGTATTTT.

The rearrangement joins TRBV5-5 to TRBJ1-1; D is ambiguous. V was pared by 4 bases and J by 6 bases, with 19 bases between. Germline assignment: CDR1 SGHKS and CDR2 YYEKEE (reference sequence). The CDR3 is 15 amino acids. This CDR3 is CASSEWMIALAEAFF. The CDR3 DNA sequence: TGTGCCAGCAGCGAATGGATGATTGCGTTAGCTGAAGCTTTCTTT.

The V call is TRBV7-9, the J call TRBJ1-1, with 10 bases fitting TRBD1. The CDR3 consists of 14 residues. Per germline, CDR1 SEHNR and CDR2 FQNEAQ (reference sequence). After removal of 7 bases from V and 5 bases from J, the junction contained 7 bases not matched to a gene. The CDR3 region is CASTYEDRGTEAFF. For the CDR3, the DNA is TGTGCCAGCACATATGAGGACAGGGGGACTGAAGCTTTCTTT.

Only one count was recorded for this clone. The rearrangement uses TRBV4-2 and TRBJ1-2; a possible D gene is TRBD1 (6 bases). CDR3 size: 14 residues. Germline V gene lookup returns CDR1 LGHNA and CDR2 YNFKEQ. V dropped 2 bases and J dropped 4 bases, with 11 bases sitting between them. In nucleotides, the CDR3 is TGTGCCAGCAGCCAACTCGGGACATTCTATGGCTACACCTTC. It translates to CASSQLGTFYGYTF.

The chain recombines TRBV5-6 with TRBJ1-2, with D possibly matching TRBD1 (5 bases). Trimming cost V 4 bases and J 0 bases, with 10 bases left between them. This CDR3 contains 14 residues. Germline values: CDR1 SGHDT, CDR2 YYEEEE. The DNA of the CDR3 is TGTGCCAGCAGCACGGGACTTTCTAACTATGGCTACACCTTC. Translating it yields CASSTGLSNYGYTF. Filled out from reference TRBV5-6 and TRBJ1-2, the complete variable domain reads DAGVTQSPTHLIKTRGQQVTLRCSPKSGHDTVSWYQQALGQGPQFIFQYYEEEERQRGNFPDRFSGHQFPNYSSELNVNALLLGDSALYLCASSTGLSNYGYTFGSGTRLTVV.

The genes are TRBV6-5 and TRBJ2-7; maybe TRBD2 (5 bases). The CDR3 runs 14 residues. The V and J ends lost 0 bases and 7 bases respectively, with 13 bases between them. The germline V gene encodes CDR1 MNHEY and CDR2 SVGAGI. The CDR3 reads CASSYSRAAPEQYF. The CDR3 bases are TGTGCCAGCAGTTACTCGAGGGCCGCACCTGAGCAGTACTTC.